These 20 T cell receptor beta chains share one sample of origin, sequenced in a study of OX40 agonist ivuxolimab in advanced cancers. Repertoires were generated with immunoSEQ multiplex PCR, while TCRdb's copy carries only in-frame clones and drops some. The table shows about 98,000 clones, with less than 90% occurring only once. This specimen was CD4+ or CD8+ T cells sorted from blood, taken in a trial of the OX40 agonist ivuxolimab. These TCRs come from an adult with an advanced solid tumor such as melanoma, head and neck, liver or kidney cancer.

This clone has a single count. This chain links TRBV11-1 with TRBJ2-3; TRBD1 matches at 9 bases. The CDR3 is 16 residues long. V lost 6 bases to trimming and J lost 2 bases; unmatched junction nucleotides: 9. Per the germline V gene, CDR1 is SGHAT and CDR2 is FQDESV (reference sequence). For the CDR3, the DNA is TGTGCCAGCAGATCCACCGGACAGGGGTCCACAGATACGCAGTATTTT. Translated, it gives CASRSTGQGSTDTQYF.

V gene TRBV7-2 combines with J gene TRBJ1-5; TRBD1 aligns across 8 bases. The CDR3 runs to 14 residues. Germline CDR1 SGHTA, CDR2 FQGNSA. With 5 bases clipped from V and 5 bases from J, the junction kept 5 bases outside the gene matches. CDR3 in amino acids: CASSGGQEYQPQHF. CDR3 DNA sequence: TGTGCCAGCAGCGGGGGACAGGAATATCAGCCCCAGCATTTT.

This chain connects TRBV7-9 to TRBJ1-2; TRBD1 agrees at 8 bases. The CDR3 is 12 residues long. Germline CDR1 and CDR2: SEHNR and FQNEAQ (reference sequence). Trimming cost V 3 bases and J 9 bases; bases outside gene matches: 3. The CDR3 nucleotides read TGTGCCAGCAGCTTTACAGGGGGTAGCTACACCTTC. Encoded protein: CASSFTGGSYTF.

The V gene is TRBV23-1, the J gene TRBJ1-5; tentative D call: TRBD1 (5 bases). TRBV23-1 is annotated as an ORF whose role is uncertain. This CDR3 has 18 residues. V lost 3 bases to trimming and J lost 3 bases, with 21 bases between them. CDR3 residues: CASSHPRTDTVSNQPQHF. CDR3 DNA sequence: TGCGCCAGCAGTCACCCGCGGACGGACACGGTTTCCAATCAGCCCCAGCATTTT.

V and J are TRBV7-8 and TRBJ2-1; TRBD2 agrees at 11 bases. Germline trimming cut 5 bases from V and 7 bases from J; bases unmatched to any gene: 13. Germline CDR1 and CDR2: SGHVS and FQNEAQ. The CDR3 is 17 residues long. The CDR3 here is CASSPRLLAGELNEQFF. For the CDR3, the DNA is TGTGCCAGCAGCCCAAGGCTACTAGCGGGAGAATTGAATGAGCAGTTCTTC. The whole variable domain, filled in from reference TRBV7-8 and TRBJ2-1, reads GAGVSQSPRYKVAKRGQDVALRCDPISGHVSLFWYQQALGQGPEFLTYFQNEAQLDKSGLPSDRFFAERPEGSVSTLKIQRTQQEDSAVYLCASSPRLLAGELNEQFFGPGTRLTVL.

The chain employs TRBV29-1 and TRBJ2-3, with D uncertain. Trimming cost V 4 bases and J 3 bases, with 11 bases left between them. The germline gives CDR1 SQVTM, CDR2 ANQGSEA. The CDR3 is made up of 13 amino acids. The CDR3 spells CSVVLWETDTQYF. CDR3 nucleotides: TGCAGCGTTGTATTGTGGGAAACAGATACGCAGTATTTT.

CDR3 in amino acids: CSVSGTSGSLGNGEQYF. The DNA for the CDR3 is TGCAGCGTCTCCGGGACTAGCGGGAGCCTTGGGAATGGCGAGCAGTACTTC. This chain connects TRBV29-1 to TRBJ2-7, with 14 bases fitting TRBD2. Germline values: CDR1 SQVTM, CDR2 ANQGSEA. With 6 bases clipped from V and 6 bases from J, the junction kept 16 bases outside the gene matches. There are 17 residues in the CDR3.

V usage is TRBV19 and J usage is TRBJ2-7; 7 nucleotides match TRBD1. Losses at the gene ends were 6 bases for V and 5 bases for J; bases not matched to a gene: 10. CDR3 length: 14 amino acids. Germline V gives CDR1 LNHDA, CDR2 SQIVND (reference sequence). CDR3 DNA sequence: TGTGCCAGTAGACAGAACCGGGACAGTCACGAGCAGTACTTC. It specifies CASRQNRDSHEQYF.

This sequence joins TRBV7-9 and TRBJ2-1, with D perhaps matching TRBD1 (6 bases). CDR1 and CDR2 from the germline V gene are SEHNR and FQNEAQ (reference sequence). V shed 5 bases and J shed 1 base, with 15 bases lying between them. This CDR3 is 16 amino acids long. The CDR3 nucleotides read TGTGCCAGCAGCCCACTGCGGACAGCGTCCTACAATGAGCAGTTCTTC. Translated, it gives CASSPLRTASYNEQFF.

The J gene is TRBJ1-5, the V gene TRBV19, with 8 bases identical to TRBD1. CDR1 is LNHDA, CDR2 SQIVND, per germline (reference sequence). Losses at the gene ends were 5 bases for V and 0 bases for J; bases not matched to a gene: 6. The CDR3 is 16 amino acids. For the CDR3, the DNA is TGTGCCAGTAGTTCGACAGGGGAATATAGCAATCAGCCCCAGCATTTT. As protein: CASSSTGEYSNQPQHF.

The genes are TRBV19 and TRBJ2-5; possibly TRBD2 for D (6 bases). In germline, CDR1 is LNHDA, CDR2 SQIVND (reference sequence). V lost 3 bases to trimming and J lost 4 bases, with 9 bases between them. CDR3 length equals 13 residues. CDR3 sequence: CASSMVGGETQYF. In DNA, the CDR3 is TGTGCCAGTAGTATGGTGGGGGGAGAGACCCAGTACTTC.

The V call is TRBV18, the J call TRBJ2-3; TRBD2 matches 7 bases. V lost 3 bases to trimming and J lost 3 bases; unmatched junction nucleotides: 6. The CDR3 spans 15 residues. The V gene's germline CDR1 is KGHSH and CDR2 LQKENI. The CDR3 protein is CASSPGGSRTDTQYF. In DNA, the CDR3 is TGTGCCAGCTCACCGGGCGGGAGTAGAACAGATACGCAGTATTTT.

The genes are TRBV2 and TRBJ2-7; no definite D call. Trimming stripped 1 base from V and 4 bases from J, with 8 bases between. Looked up from germline, CDR1 is SNHLY and CDR2 is FYNNEI. The CDR3 covers 13 residues. This CDR3 reads CASSEVLGYEQYF. CDR3 DNA: TGTGCCAGCAGTGAAGTTTTAGGGTACGAGCAGTACTTC.

The chain carries TRBV27 and TRBJ1-1, with D maybe TRBD1 (5 bases). Trimming took off 5 bases at V and 7 bases at J, with 14 bases between the two ends. This CDR3 is 13 amino acids long. Germline V gene sequence: CDR1 MNHEY, CDR2 SMNVEV (reference sequence). The CDR3 DNA sequence: TGTGCCAGCAGTCTCAGGGAGGGAAATGAAGCTTTCTTT. Its protein is CASSLREGNEAFF.

The chain carries TRBV5-5 and TRBJ1-1, with 8 bases aligning to TRBD1. Germline loops: CDR1 SGHKS, CDR2 YYEKEE (reference sequence). Trimming cost V 0 bases and J 1 base; bases outside gene matches: 2. This CDR3 spans 15 amino acids. CDR3 amino acids: CASSLEQGGNTEAFF. CDR3 nucleotides: TGTGCCAGCAGCTTGGAACAGGGGGGGAACACTGAAGCTTTCTTT.

The gene calls are TRBV21-1 and TRBJ2-7; TRBD2 was called by the table and not checked on the DNA. TRBV21-1 is an annotated pseudogene. The CDR3 covers 17 residues. DNA for the CDR3: TGTGCCAGCAGCAACTGGGTCGGGACTAGCGGGATGTTCGAGCAGTACTTC. It specifies CASSNWVGTSGMFEQYF.

A single count supports this clone. This rearrangement joins TRBV4-1 to TRBJ1-5; no reliable D call. The germline CDR1 and CDR2 sequences are MGHRA and YSYEKL. The CDR3 runs 15 residues. V lost 4 bases and J 0 bases, leaving 10 bases between the germline ends. This CDR3 is CASSPPVRSNQPQHF. The CDR3 DNA sequence: TGCGCCAGCAGCCCACCGGTCCGTAGCAATCAGCCCCAGCATTTT.

The genes are TRBV2 and TRBJ2-2; TRBD2 matches 7 bases. The V gene's germline CDR1 is SNHLY and CDR2 FYNNEI. The CDR3 sequence is 15 residues long. V gave up 5 bases and J gave up 1 base; unmatched junction bases: 4. The CDR3 sequence is CASSPSGKNTGELFF. CDR3 in DNA: TGTGCCAGCAGTCCCAGCGGGAAGAACACCGGGGAGCTGTTTTTT.

This rearrangement joins TRBV6-5 to TRBJ2-4; possibly TRBD1 for D (6 bases). There are 14 residues in the CDR3. V lost 6 bases and J lost 7, with 16 bases in between. CDR1 MNHEY and CDR2 SVGAGI come from the germline V gene. CDR3 sequence: CASSIQGPRNIQYF. In nucleotides, the CDR3 is TGTGCCAGCAGCATACAGGGCCCAAGGAACATTCAGTACTTC.

The rearrangement links TRBV6-5 to TRBJ1-1; 7 bases fit TRBD1. V was clipped by 2 bases and J by 10 bases; unmatched bases: 10. The CDR3 loop spans 14 amino acids. Germline V CDR1 and CDR2: MNHEY, SVGAGI. The CDR3 loop is CASSYTGRGNAAFF. The CDR3 DNA sequence: TGTGCCAGCAGTTACACGGGCAGGGGGAATGCAGCTTTCTTT.